The clone carrying this TCR beta chain turned up a few times. MiXCR, run by TCRdb on the RT-PCR reads, gives a single entry per CDR3 protein. Among some 600,000 distinct CDR3 sequences listed, around 15% were seen once. These data originate in a study of response to subunit inactivated influenza vaccine. The CDR3 loop spans 16 amino acids. Germline CDR1 MNHEY, CDR2 SVGAGI. The V and J ends lost 4 bases and 2 bases respectively, with 12 bases between them. The genes are TRBV6-5 and TRBJ2-6, with D unresolved. Here the sequenced sample was PBMCs from blood, taken roughly 15 days before vaccination. The TCR was taken from a man in his forties or fifties who received an inactivated influenza vaccine. The CDR3 region is CASSSRVRAGANVLTF. CDR3 DNA: TGTGCCAGCAGTTCAAGGGTCCGGGCTGGGGCCAACGTCCTGACTTTC.